Sequencing of this TCR beta chain was carried out in a study of CD8+CD57+ T cells in acquired aplastic anemia. Background on the study: On average, sorted CD4+ and CD8+ cells gave approximately 3 ug of DNA.

Genomic DNA provided the template from which TCR beta VDJ and CDR3 profiles were obtained. In TCRdb, the reads were re-called with MiXCR into one record per CDR3 protein. The repertoire holds about 160,000 distinct CDR3 sequences, with under 55% as singletons. CDR3 length: 14 residues. Trimming shortened V by 3 bases and J by 4 bases, and 11 bases separated the two germline ends. The germline V gene encodes CDR1 KGHDR and CDR2 SFDVKD. Sequenced patients had shown CD8+CD57+ cell expansion by flow cytometry. The chain carries TRBV24-1 and TRBJ1-2, with D uncertain. This clonotype was obtained from a human donor with aplastic anemia. Sequencing input: sorted CD4+, CD8+, or CD8+CD57+ T cells (not recorded which) from PBMCs. Written as DNA, the CDR3 is TGTGCCACCAGTGATAACACTAGGACCTATGGCTACACCTTC. Amino acids: CATSDNTRTYGYTF.